This TCR beta chain comes out of a study of TIL therapy for anti-PD-1-resistant metastatic lung cancer. Study-level points and caveats: This highly selected cohort may not generalize to typical lung cancer patients.

In germline, CDR1 is WSHSY, CDR2 SAAADI. CDR3 length: 20 amino acids. Between the trimmed V and J ends, which lost 1 base and 3 bases, there was a span of 27 bases. Time point of the sample: pre-treatment sample, taken before nivolumab and TIL therapy. The libraries were made with immunoSEQ v3. Profiled with immunoSEQ multiplex PCR; TCRdb holds only in-frame clones, not every one. The profile shows roughly 60,000 clones, over 75% of them singletons. Remarks on this clone: Its antigen is not identified.

The chain couples TRBV10-2 to TRBJ2-5; D possibly corresponds to TRBD1 (6 bases). The clonotype comes from a person between 25 and 80 years old with non-small cell lung cancer. Sequencing was performed on blood, taken at baseline. DNA of the CDR3: TGCGCCAGCAGTGAGTTGGTGTCAGGGGTTTGGGTTTACGGGAAAGAGACCCAGTACTTC. Translated, it gives CASSELVSGVWVYGKETQYF.